The 16 T cell receptor beta chains reported below all come from one sample, sequenced in a study of metastatic and nonmetastatic thyroid tumors. MiXCR reprocessed the PCR reads for TCRdb. The sample lists about 15,000 clones; 3.6% were seen once. Before thyroid surgery, none of the patients had received any treatment. The sample taken for sequencing was tumor tissue. These receptors were collected from a female donor with papillary thyroid cancer or a benign thyroid nodule (not recorded which). Some clones in this sample may be carry-over from other donors' samples.

This clone is medium-sized by share. The chain links TRBV2 to TRBJ2-1, with TRBD1 matching over 8 bases. V dropped 7 bases and J dropped 4; count of bases not matched to a gene: 6. The germline V gene encodes CDR1 SNHLY and CDR2 FYNNEI. This CDR3 contains 14 residues. The CDR3 nucleotides read TGTGCCAGCACGACAGGGGAGTTTTACAATGAGCAGTTCTTC. Amino acids: CASTTGEFYNEQFF.

The CDR3 protein is CASKRGARNQPQHF. The CDR3, as DNA: TGTGCCAGCAAACGGGGGGCTCGCAATCAGCCCCAGCATTTT. The chain uses TRBV2 and TRBJ1-5; D is perhaps TRBD1 (6 bases). CDR3 length: 14 residues. Germline V CDR1 and CDR2: SNHLY, FYNNEI. Trimming stripped 7 bases from V and 2 bases from J, with 12 bases between.

In its sample, this clone ranks as large (0.1 to 1%). The rearrangement links TRBV6-1 to TRBJ1-5, with D maybe TRBD1 (6 bases). From germline, CDR1 is MNHNS and CDR2 SASEGT. V shed 6 bases and J shed 0 bases, with 12 bases lying between them. The CDR3 is 15 residues long. The chain's CDR3 is CASRTTGFSNQPQHF. The CDR3 bases are TGTGCCAGCAGGACAACAGGGTTTAGCAATCAGCCCCAGCATTTT.

The chain recombines TRBV24-1 with TRBJ2-5, with D tentatively TRBD1 or TRBD2 (6 bases each). With 8 bases removed from V and 2 bases from J, the gap between germline ends came to 20 bases. CDR1 is KGHDR and CDR2 is SFDVKD in the germline V gene. This CDR3 has 16 residues. CDR3 sequence (DNA): TGTGCCACCAAAAAATCGGGCGGGGACACTCAAGAGACCCAGTACTTC. This sequence encodes CATKKSGGDTQETQYF.

The chain combines TRBV27 with TRBJ1-6, with D possibly TRBD1 on 5 matching bases. V gave up 5 bases and J gave up 7 bases, with 15 bases separating them. The CDR3 loop spans 15 amino acids. Germline-derived CDR1 and CDR2 are MNHEY and SMNVEV (reference sequence). CDR3 sequence reads: CASSPWTGGNSPLHF. CDR3 DNA sequence: TGTGCCAGCAGTCCCTGGACGGGGGGAAATTCACCCCTCCACTTT.

V and J are TRBV12-3 or TRBV12-4 and TRBJ2-7; 7 nucleotides match TRBD1. This CDR3 is 14 amino acids long. The trim removed 6 bases at V and 0 bases at J, leaving 5 bases unmatched. The DNA for the CDR3 is TGTGCCAGCAGAAAGGACAGGTACTCCTACGAGCAGTACTTC. Translation gives CASRKDRYSYEQYF.

The table lists this clone with a few counts. CDR3 amino acids: CAIREGAGGYTF. CDR3 DNA: TGTGCCATCCGAGAGGGGGCGGGTGGCTACACCTTC. This chain connects TRBV28 to TRBJ1-2; 7 bases are a match to TRBD1. Per the germline V gene, CDR1 is MDHEN and CDR2 is SYDVKM. The CDR3 spans 12 residues. Trimming took 10 bases from V and 7 from J; bases not matched to a gene: 9.

The chain employs TRBV6-1 and TRBJ1-2, with 11 bases identical to TRBD1. The CDR3 extends over 14 amino acids. CDR1 is MNHNS, CDR2 SASEGT, per germline. J was trimmed by 4 bases and V by 6 bases; bases with no gene match: 4. CDR3 in DNA: TGTGCCAGCAGAAGGGACAGGGGGTCCTATGGCTACACCTTC. Its protein product is CASRRDRGSYGYTF.

The chain has TRBV7-9 and TRBJ1-2; D call uncertain. The CDR3 sequence is 11 residues long. Between the trimmed V and J ends, which lost 5 bases and 10 bases, there was a span of 11 bases. Per the germline V gene, CDR1 is SEHNR and CDR2 is FQNEAQ (reference sequence). CDR3 DNA sequence: TGTGCCAGCAGCCAAACGGATGTCTACACCTTC. It encodes CASSQTDVYTF.

This clone came up a few times. V gene TRBV28 combines with J gene TRBJ2-7, with D hard to call. The V gene's germline CDR1 is MDHEN and CDR2 SYDVKM. The ends were cut back, 3 bases at V and 4 bases at J, with 4 bases in the middle. The CDR3 consists of 11 residues. CDR3 region: CASSFGYEQYF. As DNA, the CDR3 is TGTGCCAGCAGTTTTGGGTACGAGCAGTACTTC.

This clone has just a few counts. The rearrangement uses TRBV12-3 or TRBV12-4 and TRBJ2-2; D unresolved. V lost 3 bases, J lost 8 bases, and 4 bases lay in between. The CDR3 consists of 11 residues. CDR3 loop: CASSFAGELFF. The CDR3 bases are TGTGCCAGCAGTTTCGCTGGGGAGCTGTTTTTT.

The chain combines TRBV5-1 with TRBJ2-3; a possible D gene is TRBD1 (5 bases). CDR1 SGHRS and CDR2 YFSETQ come from the germline V gene. V lost 0 bases, J lost 6 bases, and 11 bases lay in between. The CDR3 consists of 14 residues. The CDR3 here is CASSLVGRVDTQYF. The CDR3 DNA reads as TGCGCCAGCAGCTTGGTGGGCAGGGTGGATACGCAGTATTTT.

Relative to its sample, this clone is medium-sized (0.01 to 0.1%). The J gene is TRBJ1-4, the V gene TRBV2; D not resolved. V lost 2 bases and J lost 0, with 7 bases in between. The germline V gene encodes CDR1 SNHLY and CDR2 FYNNEI. This CDR3 region has 15 residues. This CDR3 reads CASSESRTTNEKLFF. For the CDR3, the DNA is TGTGCCAGCAGTGAATCCCGTACAACTAATGAAAAACTGTTTTTT.

The chain carries TRBV25-1 and TRBJ1-4, with D tentatively TRBD1 (5 bases). Trimming pared 3 bases from V and 7 bases from J, leaving 15 bases between. The CDR3 is made up of 15 amino acids. From germline, CDR1 is MGHDK and CDR2 SYGVNS. CDR3 protein: CASSDGGTFSEKLFF. CDR3 DNA: TGTGCCAGCAGTGATGGGGGGACGTTTAGTGAAAAACTGTTTTTT.

In its sample, this clone was seen a few times. The chain couples TRBV6-1 to TRBJ2-2; 12 bases are shared with TRBD1. The germline V gene encodes CDR1 MNHNS and CDR2 SASEGT. Trimming took 6 bases from V and 7 from J; bases not matched to a gene: 15. This CDR3 region has 18 residues. Here the CDR3 DNA reads TGTGCCAGCAGGCCCCGGGCAGGGACAGGGGGCAATGGCGGGGAGCTGTTTTTT. Amino acids: CASRPRAGTGGNGGELFF.

J is TRBJ1-6 and V is TRBV6-5; D might be TRBD1 (6 bases). This CDR3 has 14 residues. Germline V lookup: CDR1 MNHEY, CDR2 SVGAGI. The ends were cut back, 2 bases at V and 8 bases at J, with 10 bases in the middle. The CDR3 reads CASSYEAGDSPLHF. CDR3 DNA: TGTGCCAGCAGTTACGAGGCAGGGGATTCACCCCTCCACTTT.